This is a list of T cell receptor beta chains from one sample in a study of CD8+CD57+ T cells in acquired aplastic anemia. MiXCR, applied by TCRdb to the reads, yields one record per CDR3 protein. The table has about 40,000 distinct CDR3 sequences, approximately 63% seen once. Sequencing used sorted CD4+, CD8+, or CD8+CD57+ T cells (not recorded which) from PBMCs. The receptors were sampled from a human donor with aplastic anemia. CDR3s include the opening cysteine and the closing phenylalanine or tryptophan. The D gene is left open where the match is weak. The size entry is marked missing in some rows and otherwise reads once, few, many or a size class.

v_call	d_call	clone_size	j_call	cdr3_nt	cdr3_aa
TRBV7-9	-	-	TRBJ1-1	TGTGCCAGCAGCCCTACCAGAACTGGTGAAGCTTTCTTT	CASSPTRTGEAFF
TRBV2	-	-	TRBJ2-3	TGTGCCAGCAGTGAAGGGGGGGGCGAAGATACGCAGTATTTT	CASSEGGGEDTQYF
TRBV10-2	-	many	TRBJ1-4	TGCGCCAGCAGAGCCAGAGGGGCCGCGGATGAAAAACTGTTTTTT	CASRARGAADEKLFF
TRBV20-1	-	-	TRBJ1-5	TGCAGTGCCAGGGAGGGTGGGTTCGACAATCAGCCCCAGCATTTT	CSAREGGFDNQPQHF
TRBV7-9	TRBD1	once	TRBJ1-5	TGTGCCAGCAGCACCGGGACAGGGTGGAATCAGCCCCAGCATTTT	CASSTGTGWNQPQHF
TRBV2	TRBD2	-	TRBJ2-3	TGTGCCATCAGTACCGGACTAGCGGCGGTAGATACGCAGTATTTT	CAISTGLAAVDTQYF
TRBV29-1	TRBD1	once	TRBJ2-5	TGCAGCGTTGAATTGGGGAACAGGGGAGAGACCCAGTACTTC	CSVELGNRGETQYF
TRBV29-1	TRBD2	-	TRBJ2-3	TGCAGCGTTGGACTAGCGGGGGGACGCACAGATACGCAGTATTTT	CSVGLAGGRTDTQYF
TRBV19	-	many	TRBJ2-3	TGTGCCAGTAGTATCGCAGATACGCAGTATTTT	CASSIADTQYF
TRBV29-1	TRBD2	few	TRBJ2-7	TGCAGCGTTGGCATGCTGGGAGGGACGCTCGAGCAGTACTTC	CSVGMLGGTLEQYF
TRBV20-1	-	-	TRBJ2-7	TGCAGTGCTCCGAACTCCCCCTCTATCGGCGAGCAGTACTTC	CSAPNSPSIGEQYF
TRBV15	-	-	TRBJ2-7	TGTGCCACCAGCCTAAAGCAGGGCTACGAGCAGTACTTC	CATSLKQGYEQYF
TRBV5-1	-	-	TRBJ1-1	TGCGCCAGCAGCGATTACAGCATCAACACTGAAGCTTTCTTT	CASSDYSINTEAFF
TRBV5-6	-	-	TRBJ2-1	TGTGCCAGCAGTACCGCCATATTAACCTACAATGAGCAGTTCTTC	CASSTAILTYNEQFF
TRBV7-9	-	few	TRBJ2-3	TGTGCCAGCAGCTTAGCCACAGATACGCAGTATTTT	CASSLATDTQYF
TRBV2	TRBD1	-	TRBJ2-2	TGTGCCAGCAGTGCTACCGGGACAGGCAACACCGGGGAGCTGTTTTTT	CASSATGTGNTGELFF
TRBV14	-	-	TRBJ2-1	TGTGCCAGCAGCCCGGGACTGAGGAACAATGAGCAGTTCTTC	CASSPGLRNNEQFF
TRBV24-1	TRBD1	once	TRBJ2-1	TGTGCCACCAGTGATTTGGGGCTCCAGGGGGCTGGAAATGAGCAGTTCTTC	CATSDLGLQGAGNEQFF
TRBV10-1	TRBD2	-	TRBJ2-5	TGCGCCAGCAGTGAGATAGCTAGCGGGGCTCAAGAGACCCAGTACTTC	CASSEIASGAQETQYF
TRBV29-1	TRBD1	-	TRBJ2-7	TGCAGCGTTACCCTCCGACAGGGTGGGAACGAGCAGTACTTC	CSVTLRQGGNEQYF
TRBV25-1	-	-	TRBJ1-1	TGTGCCAGCAGGAATTTAGGGGAGGGCACTGAAGCTTTCTTT	CASRNLGEGTEAFF
TRBV2	TRBD2	-	TRBJ2-7	TGTGCCAGCAGTGCCAGGACTAGCGGCTACTACGAGCAGTACTTC	CASSARTSGYYEQYF
TRBV20-1	TRBD1	-	TRBJ2-7	TGCAGTGCTAGAGATTGGACGACAGGGGCGGGCGAGCAGTACTTC	CSARDWTTGAGEQYF
TRBV6-5	-	many	TRBJ2-5	TGTGCCAGCAGTTACACCCAGGCGGCTCAAGAGACCCAGTACTTC	CASSYTQAAQETQYF
TRBV15	-	-	TRBJ1-4	TGTGCCAGCAACAGGGCTTATAATGAAAAACTGTTTTTT	CASNRAYNEKLFF
TRBV19	-	-	TRBJ2-3	TGTGCCACCCGGGCGTCCGGCACAGATACGCAGTATTTT	CATRASGTDTQYF
TRBV25-1	-	-	TRBJ1-6	TGTGCCAGCAGTGAACTACAGGGAGTTCGCCCACCCCTCCACTTT	CASSELQGVRPPLHF